What follows are 28 T cell receptor beta chains derived from one specimen sequenced in a study of shared clonotypes between healthy human individuals. The assay was immunoSEQ multiplex PCR, and TCRdb's table has in-frame clones only and misses some. The sample lists some 2,100,000 clones, around 93% seen once, with 1.5% to 2% in the top ten. CD45RO-negative cells were positively selected for CCR7, leaving out terminally differentiated effector memory CD45RA+ cells. Sequenced sample: naive CD8+ T cells from PBMCs. Source of these receptors: a man younger than 30 in good health. Some clones in this sample may be carry-over from other donors' samples.

The V call is TRBV5-1, the J call TRBJ2-7; tentative D call: TRBD2 (5 bases). V lost 4 bases and J 9 bases, leaving 23 bases between the germline ends. Germline V CDR1 and CDR2: SGHRS, YFSETQ. This CDR3 has 15 amino acids. CDR3 residues: CASSPVRGSSSGQYF. Here the CDR3 DNA reads TGCGCCAGCAGCCCGGTCCGGGGATCTTCGTCGGGGCAGTACTTC.

The chain recombines TRBV5-1 with TRBJ2-5; D might be TRBD1 or TRBD2, each matching 6 bases. This CDR3 has 15 residues. Trimming took off 4 bases at V and 4 bases at J, with 17 bases between the two ends. CDR1 is SGHRS, CDR2 YFSETQ, per germline. CDR3 protein: CASSQTRGEAETQYF. In nucleotides, the CDR3 is TGCGCCAGCAGCCAGACTAGGGGGGAGGCAGAGACCCAGTACTTC.

The chain joins TRBV27 to TRBJ1-4; D perhaps matches TRBD1 (5 bases). V dropped 5 bases and J dropped 8 bases, with 12 bases sitting between them. Germline CDR1 is MNHEY and CDR2 is SMNVEV (reference sequence). This CDR3 spans 13 amino acids. The CDR3 here is CASSGRVQEKLFF. The CDR3 nucleotides are TGTGCCAGCAGTGGCAGGGTCCAAGAAAAACTGTTTTTT.

This sequence joins TRBV19 and TRBJ2-1, with 9 bases identical to TRBD2. The CDR3 sequence is 14 residues long. The ends lost 1 base at V and 7 bases at J; junction bases unmatched: 2. Germline V gene sequence: CDR1 LNHDA, CDR2 SQIVND (reference sequence). The DNA for the CDR3 is TGTGCCAGTAGTATAGTGGCGGGAGGGAATGAGCAGTTCTTC. Its protein product is CASSIVAGGNEQFF.

The V gene is TRBV28, the J gene TRBJ2-6; no firm D call. The CDR3 is made up of 17 amino acids. Per the germline V gene, CDR1 is MDHEN and CDR2 is SYDVKM. V was pared by 7 bases and J by 0 bases, with 16 bases between. The CDR3 protein is CASTNVGLISGANVLTF. CDR3 bases: TGTGCCAGCACCAACGTCGGGCTAATCTCTGGGGCCAACGTCCTGACTTTC.

The CDR3 here is CASSNPSGEQETQYF. The DNA of the CDR3 is TGTGCCAGCAGCAACCCAAGCGGCGAACAAGAGACCCAGTACTTC. The chain is built from TRBV21-1 and TRBJ2-5; the table's D call of TRBD2 was not tested on the DNA. TRBV21-1 is annotated as a pseudogene. The CDR3 sequence is 15 residues long.

The chain uses TRBV5-1 and TRBJ2-1, with D uncertain. The CDR3 sequence is 13 residues long. Germline loops: CDR1 SGHRS, CDR2 YFSETQ. The V gene lost 0 bases and the J gene lost 9 bases, with 10 bases spanning the gap. The CDR3 here is CASSLGLPPEQFF. Here the CDR3 DNA reads TGCGCCAGCAGCTTGGGCCTTCCCCCTGAGCAGTTCTTC.

V is TRBV30 and J is TRBJ2-1, with TRBD2 as a possible D gene (5 bases). The CDR3 covers 13 residues. With 5 bases removed from V and 7 bases from J, the gap between germline ends came to 15 bases. Germline V gene lookup returns CDR1 GTSNPN and CDR2 SVGIG (reference sequence). CDR3 coding DNA: TGTGCCTGGGAGGGCGGCGGAAGTAATGAGCAGTTCTTC. This sequence encodes CAWEGGGSNEQFF.

This rearrangement joins TRBV5-4 to TRBJ1-2, with D possibly being TRBD1 (6 bases). This CDR3 has 16 amino acids. The V and J ends lost 0 bases and 2 bases respectively, with 14 bases between them. The germline gives CDR1 SGHNT, CDR2 YYREEE (reference sequence). The DNA for the CDR3 is TGTGCCAGCAGCTTGGGCGGTGGGGACACCAACTATGGCTACACCTTC. This sequence encodes CASSLGGGDTNYGYTF.

The chain combines TRBV2 with TRBJ2-7; the match to TRBD2 covers 11 bases. The junction had 8 bases not matched to a gene; V was cut back by 10 bases and J by 0 bases. From germline, CDR1 is SNHLY and CDR2 FYNNEI. This CDR3 region has 15 residues. CDR3 bases: TGTGCCACCTTGGTCCTAGCGGGAGGCTCCTACGAGCAGTACTTC. Its protein product is CATLVLAGGSYEQYF. Supplemented by reference TRBV2 and TRBJ2-7, the full variable domain reads EPEVTQTPSHQVTQMGQEVILRCVPISNHLYFYWYRQILGQKVEFLVSFYNNEISEKSEIFDDQFSVERPDGSNFTLKIRSTKLEDSAMYFCATLVLAGGSYEQYFGPGTRLTVT.

This rearrangement joins TRBV7-2 to TRBJ2-7; D uncertain. This CDR3 has 17 residues. Germline lookup yields CDR1 SGHTA and CDR2 FQGNSA. Trimming stripped 2 bases from V and 2 bases from J, with 19 bases between. The CDR3 loop is CASSLSPPVVRAYEQYF. Written as DNA, the CDR3 is TGTGCCAGCAGCTTATCGCCTCCCGTAGTCCGGGCCTACGAGCAGTACTTC.

A note on this clone: In the same sample, other DNA sequences code for this CDR3. The V and J genes are TRBV4-1 and TRBJ2-7; no clear D. V lost 0 bases, J lost 2 bases, and 8 bases lay in between. The CDR3 length is 14 residues. CDR1 and CDR2 from the germline V gene are MGHRA and YSYEKL. Written as DNA, the CDR3 is TGCGCCAGCAGCCAAGATTCCCTCCCCTACGAGCAGTACTTC. It encodes CASSQDSLPYEQYF.

Here the CDR3 reads CASSVGPTVRGEKLFF. The CDR3 nucleotides are TGTGCCAGCAGCGTAGGGCCGACAGTGCGGGGAGAAAAACTGTTTTTT. The chain recombines TRBV27 with TRBJ1-4, with D maybe TRBD1 (5 bases). Trimming shortened V by 6 bases and J by 8 bases, and 22 bases separated the two germline ends. Looked up from germline, CDR1 is MNHEY and CDR2 is SMNVEV (reference sequence). The CDR3 is made up of 16 amino acids.

The chain combines TRBV28 with TRBJ2-6, with D uncertain. The germline V and J ends were trimmed by 5 bases and 2 bases, with 10 bases remaining between them. The germline V gene encodes CDR1 MDHEN and CDR2 SYDVKM. The CDR3 consists of 15 residues. The CDR3 DNA is TGTGCCAGCAGTCAGCGCGATCCTGGGGCCAACGTCCTGACTTTC. It is translated as CASSQRDPGANVLTF.

The chain combines TRBV29-1 with TRBJ2-7, with 8 bases identical to TRBD1. Germline assignment: CDR1 SQVTM and CDR2 ANQGSEA. Trimming cost V 7 bases and J 0 bases; bases outside gene matches: 8. This CDR3 is 14 amino acids long. The CDR3 loop reads CSATDRGSSYEQYF. The CDR3 nucleotides read TGCAGCGCCACCGACAGGGGCTCCTCCTACGAGCAGTACTTC.

The rearrangement uses TRBV4-3 and TRBJ2-3, with 10 bases aligning to TRBD2. The germline V gene encodes CDR1 LGHNA and CDR2 YSLEER. J gave up 1 base and V 0 bases, and 7 bases lay outside the gene matches. CDR3 length: 18 residues. CDR3 amino acids: CASSQEGTGLAGTDTQYF. CDR3 DNA: TGCGCCAGCAGCCAAGAAGGGACCGGACTAGCGGGCACAGATACGCAGTATTTT.

The J gene is TRBJ2-3, the V gene TRBV5-1, with 15 bases identical to TRBD2. The CDR3 is made up of 16 amino acids. J was trimmed by 6 bases and V by 3 bases; bases with no gene match: 5. In germline, CDR1 is SGHRS, CDR2 YFSETQ. The CDR3 protein is CASSSGLAGGGDTQYF. The CDR3 nucleotides are TGCGCCAGCAGCTCAGGACTAGCGGGAGGGGGGGATACGCAGTATTTT. The full variable domain, with the rest looked up from reference TRBV5-1 and TRBJ2-3, is KAGVTQTPRYLIKTRGQQVTLSCSPISGHRSVSWYQQTPGQGLQFLFEYFSETQRNKGNFPGRFSGRQFSNSRSEMNVSTLELGDSALYLCASSSGLAGGGDTQYFGPGTRLTVL.

V gene TRBV27 combines with J gene TRBJ2-3; D is uncertain. Trimming pared 3 bases from V and 0 bases from J, leaving 10 bases between. The germline V gene has CDR1 MNHEY and CDR2 SMNVEV (reference sequence). The CDR3 is made up of 15 amino acids. Here the CDR3 DNA reads TGTGCCAGCAGTTTTAGACTTCCTAGCACAGATACGCAGTATTTT. This sequence encodes CASSFRLPSTDTQYF.

V and J are TRBV5-6 and TRBJ1-6; D unresolved. Between the trimmed V and J ends, which lost 0 bases and 11 bases, there was a span of 9 bases. Germline V CDR1 and CDR2: SGHDT, YYEEEE. CDR3 length equals 13 residues. The CDR3 coding sequence is TGTGCCAGCAGCTTGGGCCTTATCACACCCCTCCACTTT. Residues: CASSLGLITPLHF.

The V and J genes are TRBV30 and TRBJ2-3, with TRBD1 as a possible D gene (5 bases). The CDR3 has 14 residues. V lost 1 base to trimming and J lost 2 bases, with 10 bases between them. Per the germline V gene, CDR1 is GTSNPN and CDR2 is SVGIG (reference sequence). This CDR3 reads CAWSATGVTDTQYF. In DNA, the CDR3 is TGTGCCTGGAGTGCAACAGGCGTCACAGATACGCAGTATTTT.

The chain links TRBV27 to TRBJ1-4, with 10 positions matching TRBD1. V lost 7 bases and J lost 5; bases outside the gene matches: 4. The CDR3 loop spans 14 amino acids. Germline-derived CDR1 and CDR2 are MNHEY and SMNVEV (reference sequence). The CDR3 loop is CASTRQGANEKLFF. CDR3 DNA sequence: TGTGCCAGCACCAGACAGGGGGCGAATGAAAAACTGTTTTTT.

The rearrangement links TRBV9 to TRBJ1-3; D remains unclear. This CDR3 region has 16 residues. The V gene's germline CDR1 is SGDLS and CDR2 YYNGEE. V lost 0 bases and J lost 0, with 10 bases in between. CDR3: CASSVGPESSGNTIYF. The CDR3 DNA sequence: TGTGCCAGCAGCGTAGGGCCGGAGAGCTCTGGAAACACCATATATTTT.

The rearrangement uses TRBV4-2 and TRBJ1-1; D perhaps matches TRBD1 (5 bases). The ends were cut back, 0 bases at V and 3 bases at J, with 11 bases in the middle. Germline CDR1 is LGHNA and CDR2 is YNFKEQ. The CDR3 is 15 residues long. The CDR3 nucleotides are TGTGCCAGCAGCCAAGACCTGGGGCGGCACACTGAAGCTTTCTTT. Protein: CASSQDLGRHTEAFF.

J is TRBJ1-2 and V is TRBV4-3; tentatively, D is TRBD1 (5 bases). The V end was cut by 4 bases, the J end by 4 bases, with 13 bases between. This CDR3 region has 14 residues. Germline V gene lookup returns CDR1 LGHNA and CDR2 YSLEER. CDR3 in DNA: TGCGCCAGCAGCCTGGGGCAGGACTTCTATGGCTACACCTTC. This translates into CASSLGQDFYGYTF.

The chain is built from TRBV10-1 and TRBJ2-7; either TRBD1 or TRBD2 may fit D (5 bases each). V gave up 4 bases and J gave up 2 bases, with 15 bases separating them. The CDR3 consists of 15 residues. Looked up from germline, CDR1 is WNHNN and CDR2 is SYGVQD (reference sequence). CDR3 in amino acids: CASSGRRDGAYEQYF. The CDR3 DNA reads TGCGCCAGCAGTGGCCGTCGGGACGGGGCCTACGAGCAGTACTTC.

J is TRBJ1-4 and V is TRBV9, with 9 bases that match TRBD1. In germline, CDR1 is SGDLS, CDR2 YYNGEE. V shed 1 base, J shed 8 bases, and the junction held 6 bases outside the gene matches. This CDR3 contains 15 residues. The CDR3 here is CASSVTGGLNEKLFF. CDR3 sequence (DNA): TGTGCCAGCAGCGTAACAGGGGGCTTAAACGAAAAACTGTTTTTT. The whole variable domain, remainder taken from reference TRBV9 and TRBJ1-4, is DSGVTQTPKHLITATGQRVTLRCSPRSGDLSVYWYQQSLDQGLQFLIQYYNGEERAKGNILERFSAQQFPDLHSELNLSSLELGDSALYFCASSVTGGLNEKLFFGSGTQLSVL.

V usage is TRBV13 and J usage is TRBJ2-7; 9 bases map to TRBD1. The CDR3 is made up of 15 amino acids. With 5 bases clipped from V and 4 bases from J, the junction kept 9 bases outside the gene matches. Per the germline V gene, CDR1 is PRHDT and CDR2 is FYEKMQ (reference sequence). CDR3 DNA: TGTGCCAGCAGCGGCCCCGGGACAGGGCTATACGAGCAGTACTTC. This codes for CASSGPGTGLYEQYF.

J is TRBJ1-2 and V is TRBV19; TRBD1 is a possible D gene (6 bases). Trimming took 8 bases from V and 4 from J, leaving 17 bases between them. The germline gives CDR1 LNHDA, CDR2 SQIVND (reference sequence). The CDR3 has 14 residues. The CDR3 spells CASLPGHNLYGYTF. For the CDR3, the DNA is TGTGCCAGTCTGCCGGGACACAACCTCTATGGCTACACCTTC.